This T cell receptor (beta chain) was sequenced in a study of beta chain features in type 1 diabetes. About the research overall: Age, gender and cell yields were alike across patients and healthy donors.

Findings of the study overall: TCRB CDR3s were moderately but significantly shorter in Type 1 diabetes patients in all four CD4+ subsets. A greater similarity of naive, central memory and Treg TCRB repertoires was seen among patients than among healthy donors.

The whole isolated RNA underwent reverse transcription, so sequencing captured expressed TCRB transcripts. About 3.57 million reads were obtained on average from naive, central memory and regulatory T cell samples. The method was immunoSEQ multiplex PCR; TCRdb's version includes in-frame clones alone and lacks a portion of them. This table has a few hundred thousand clones, 16% appearing once. V shed 3 bases and J 9 bases; nucleotides not matched to a gene: 6. Germline V gene data show CDR1 as SEHNR and CDR2 as FQNEAQ (reference sequence). This CDR3 is 15 amino acids long. Using CD45RO/CCR7/CD25/CD127/CD95/CD27, CD4+ naive, central memory, regulatory and stem cell-like memory cells were sorted. Of note for this clone: Its target is not known.

This chain links TRBV7-9 with TRBJ2-1, with 12 bases lining up with TRBD2. The TCR sequence derives from a man younger than 45 with type 1 diabetes. Sequenced input: naive CD4+ T cells from blood. The CDR3 spells CASSLTSGSGFEQFF. The CDR3 region has the DNA TGTGCCAGCAGCTTGACTAGCGGGAGTGGCTTTGAGCAGTTCTTC.